One T cell receptor beta chain is described in this entry. Germline-derived CDR1 and CDR2 are SGHVT and SQSDAQ. The V end was cut by 5 bases, the J end by 2 bases, with 10 bases between. This CDR3 has 14 amino acids. The sample comes from a study of blood T cell repertoires in COVID-19. Study-level background: The United States, Italy and Spain supplied acute and convalescent COVID-19 samples. The cDNA or gDNA used as material had been derived from T cells, B-cell-depleted T cells, or PBMCs.

The assay was immunoSEQ multiplex PCR, and TCRdb's table has in-frame clones only and misses some. The table lists 250,000 to 350,000 clones, nearly 90% of them singletons. The clonotype comes from a woman younger than 35 with acute COVID-19. The gene calls are TRBV7-4 and TRBJ1-5; D unresolved. Sequencing was carried out using PBMCs or T cells enriched from blood (not recorded which). The CDR3 here is CASSIRRGNQPQHF. The CDR3 coding sequence is TGTGCCAGCAGCATAAGACGGGGCAATCAGCCCCAGCATTTT.